The 28 T cell receptor beta chains below come from one sample, sequenced in a study of STAT5B mutations in CD4+ large granular lymphocyte leukemia. TCRdb keeps only in-frame clones here, not all; method: immunoSEQ multiplex PCR. The sample shows 30,000 to 40,000 clones, over 65% of them seen only once. The sample consisted of CD4+ T cells from blood buffy coats. Receptors were obtained from a human donor in good health.

The table lists this clone with a few counts. The chain links TRBV15 to TRBJ1-2; no clear D. Germline CDR1 is LNHNV and CDR2 is YYDKDF (reference sequence). The V gene lost 1 base and the J gene lost 4 bases, with 13 bases spanning the gap. This CDR3 is 15 amino acids long. The DNA for the CDR3 is TGTGCCACCAGCAGAGGGCAGGAGTACGGCTATGGCTACACCTTC. Amino acids: CATSRGQEYGYGYTF.

CDR3 sequence: CAWSPPGGLGQPQHF. Here the CDR3 DNA reads TGTGCCTGGAGCCCCCCCGGGGGGCTAGGCCAGCCCCAGCATTTT. The chain employs TRBV30 and TRBJ1-5; weak D call: TRBD1 (6 bases). From germline, CDR1 is GTSNPN and CDR2 SVGIG (reference sequence). V lost 3 bases, J lost 7 bases, and 19 bases lay in between. This CDR3 is built from 15 residues.

This sequence joins TRBV6-5 and TRBJ2-7; 8 bases line up with TRBD1. CDR3 length equals 15 residues. Germline V gene lookup returns CDR1 MNHEY and CDR2 SVGAGI. V dropped 6 bases and J dropped 0; count of bases not matched to a gene: 7. For the CDR3, the DNA is TGTGCCAGCAGGCAGCCAGGGGGCAGCTCCTACGAGCAGTACTTC. Translated: CASRQPGGSSYEQYF.

The V and J genes are TRBV4-1 and TRBJ1-1, with D possibly matching TRBD1 (6 bases). In germline, CDR1 is MGHRA, CDR2 YSYEKL. This CDR3 has 16 amino acids. Trimming shortened V by 4 bases and J by 1 base, and 16 bases separated the two germline ends. CDR3 nucleotides: TGCGCCAGCAGCCCGCGAGGGGGGGCGGCGAACACTGAAGCTTTCTTT. Encoded protein: CASSPRGGAANTEAFF.

V usage is TRBV6-5 and J usage is TRBJ1-6; D is possibly TRBD1 (5 bases). V lost 6 bases to trimming and J lost 4 bases, with 13 bases between them. This CDR3 is 15 amino acids long. Germline V gene lookup returns CDR1 MNHEY and CDR2 SVGAGI. The CDR3 DNA is TGTGCCAGCAGGCCCCCGGGGGGGTATAATTCACCCCTCCACTTT. Translation gives CASRPPGGYNSPLHF.

This clone was seen only a few times. The chain carries TRBV28 and TRBJ1-2; 8 bases align to TRBD1. Germline trimming cut 3 bases from V and 4 bases from J; bases unmatched to any gene: 10. Germline loops: CDR1 MDHEN, CDR2 SYDVKM. The CDR3 is 16 residues long. CDR3 residues: CASSFTGQALFYGYTF. In DNA, the CDR3 is TGTGCCAGCAGTTTCACGGGACAGGCCTTGTTCTATGGCTACACCTTC.

This clone was detected only a few times. The chain couples TRBV4-3 to TRBJ1-4; 11 bases match TRBD1. This CDR3 comprises 18 residues. J lost 0 bases, V lost 4 bases, and 7 bases had no gene match. Per germline, CDR1 LGHNA and CDR2 YSLEER. CDR3 sequence reads: CASSRGTGGLATNEKLFF. As DNA, the CDR3 is TGCGCCAGCAGCCGGGGGACAGGGGGTTTGGCAACTAATGAAAAACTGTTTTTT.

The chain is built from TRBV18 and TRBJ1-1; 9 bases align to TRBD1. Germline lookup yields CDR1 KGHSH and CDR2 LQKENI. V shed 3 bases and J 5 bases; nucleotides not matched to a gene: 4. This CDR3 comprises 14 residues. This CDR3 reads CASSPGQGVTEAFF. In nucleotides, the CDR3 is TGTGCCAGCTCACCGGGACAGGGTGTTACTGAAGCTTTCTTT.

CDR3 nucleotides: TGTGCCAGCAGCATAAGACAGGGGAATTCACCCCTCCACTTT. Translation gives CASSIRQGNSPLHF. The rearrangement links TRBV7-8 to TRBJ1-6; TRBD1 matches at 8 bases. CDR3 size: 14 residues. V was clipped by 5 bases and J by 7 bases; unmatched bases: 4. CDR1 is SGHVS, CDR2 FQNEAQ, per germline.

The CDR3: CASAGENTGELFF. DNA for the CDR3: TGCGCCAGCGCAGGGGAAAATACCGGGGAGCTGTTTTTT. V gene TRBV5-1 combines with J gene TRBJ2-2; possible D gene TRBD1, 6 bases. Looked up from germline, CDR1 is SGHRS and CDR2 is YFSETQ. Trimming removed 7 bases from V and 5 bases from J, with 12 bases in between. The CDR3 is 13 amino acids.

This clone was counted only a few times. The J gene is TRBJ1-5, the V gene TRBV19, with 7 bases fitting TRBD1. The CDR3 has 13 residues. Losses at the gene ends were 10 bases for V and 5 bases for J; bases not matched to a gene: 8. Germline CDR1 reads LNHDA; CDR2 reads SQIVND (reference sequence). The CDR3 bases are TGTGCCACCCAGGACAGGAGATATCAGCCCCAGCATTTT. As protein: CATQDRRYQPQHF.

The table lists this clone with a few counts. The chain combines TRBV7-9 with TRBJ1-2; D uncertain. The germline gives CDR1 SEHNR, CDR2 FQNEAQ (reference sequence). The CDR3 runs to 11 residues. Trimming pared 5 bases from V and 5 bases from J, leaving 6 bases between. CDR3 region: CASSREYGYTF. The CDR3 region has the DNA TGTGCCAGCAGCCGTGAGTATGGCTACACCTTC.

The rearrangement joins TRBV19 to TRBJ1-2, with D maybe TRBD1 (6 bases). Germline CDR1 and CDR2: LNHDA and SQIVND (reference sequence). This CDR3 region has 15 residues. Trimming removed 7 bases from V and 4 bases from J, with 19 bases in between. Here the CDR3 reads CASTGEDSRTYGYTF. CDR3 in DNA: TGTGCCAGTACTGGGGAGGACAGTCGGACCTATGGCTACACCTTC.

There are a few counts of this clone. The V call is TRBV21-1, the J call TRBJ1-1. TRBV21-1 is tagged as a pseudogene. The CDR3 has 17 residues. The CDR3 is CASRIPPRGTENTEAFF. DNA for the CDR3: TGTGCCAGCAGGATACCACCTCGAGGGACCGAGAACACTGAAGCTTTCTTT.

This clone was counted a few times. This chain joins TRBV4-2 and TRBJ2-7; no clear D gene. The CDR3 runs 16 residues. V gave up 0 bases and J gave up 1 base, with 13 bases separating them. CDR1 is LGHNA, CDR2 YNFKEQ, per germline. As DNA, the CDR3 is TGTGCCAGCAGCCAAGATACGGCAGACCCATCCTACGAGCAGTACTTC. It translates to CASSQDTADPSYEQYF.

The J gene is TRBJ1-2, the V gene TRBV9; TRBD1 is a possible D gene (6 bases). Deletions cut 2 bases from V and 4 bases from J, with 15 bases between. This CDR3 spans 15 amino acids. In germline, CDR1 is SGDLS, CDR2 YYNGEE. Here the CDR3 reads CASSVGTHGTYGYTF. For the CDR3, the DNA is TGTGCCAGCAGCGTTGGGACACACGGAACCTATGGCTACACCTTC.

The chain has TRBV5-4 and TRBJ2-5, with TRBD2 matching over 10 bases. This CDR3 region has 15 residues. CDR1 SGHNT and CDR2 YYREEE come from the germline V gene (reference sequence). The V and J ends lost 1 base and 5 bases, in that order; junction bases with no gene match: 5. The CDR3 DNA reads as TGTGCCAGCAGCTTGCCCCTAGCGGGGGTGGAGACCCAGTACTTC. Amino acids: CASSLPLAGVETQYF.

The chain uses TRBV28 and TRBJ1-5, with D uncertain. The CDR3 loop spans 15 amino acids. Germline V gene lookup returns CDR1 MDHEN and CDR2 SYDVKM. Trimming cost V 5 bases and J 0 bases, with 11 bases left between them. The chain's CDR3 is CASSPSTNSNQPQHF. In DNA, the CDR3 is TGTGCCAGCAGTCCCTCGACGAATAGCAATCAGCCCCAGCATTTT.

V is TRBV11-2 and J is TRBJ2-3; 10 bases agree with TRBD2. This CDR3 spans 15 amino acids. Germline V lookup: CDR1 SGHAT, CDR2 FQNNGV. V shed 3 bases, J shed 2 bases, and the junction held 2 bases outside the gene matches. The CDR3 bases are TGTGCCAGCAGCTTTAGCGGGGGGTACACAGATACGCAGTATTTT. Amino acids: CASSFSGGYTDTQYF.

The chain has TRBV4-2 and TRBJ2-5, with 9 bases lining up with TRBD2. V was pared by 0 bases and J by 1 base, with 0 bases of the junction left unmatched. Germline lookup yields CDR1 LGHNA and CDR2 YNFKEQ. There are 15 residues in the CDR3. DNA of the CDR3: TGTGCCAGCAGCCAAGAGCGGGGGGGCCAAGAGACCCAGTACTTC. It encodes CASSQERGGQETQYF.

The chain couples TRBV18 to TRBJ2-1; 9 bases align to TRBD2. Per the germline V gene, CDR1 is KGHSH and CDR2 is LQKENI. The CDR3 covers 16 residues. Losses at the gene ends were 2 bases for V and 12 bases for J; bases not matched to a gene: 14. CDR3 sequence reads: CASSPELLAGLSGQFF. For the CDR3, the DNA is TGTGCCAGCTCACCAGAACTACTAGCGGGCTTATCGGGGCAGTTCTTC.

The J gene is TRBJ2-5, the V gene TRBV5-1; D is perhaps TRBD1 (5 bases). Germline CDR1 reads SGHRS; CDR2 reads YFSETQ. This CDR3 is built from 13 residues. V was trimmed by 3 bases and J by 4 bases, leaving 10 bases between them. This CDR3 is CASSSSGSETQYF. In DNA form, the CDR3 reads TGCGCCAGCAGCTCGTCAGGGTCAGAGACCCAGTACTTC.

J is TRBJ2-1 and V is TRBV30; 8 bases line up with TRBD2. V shed 2 bases and J 2 bases; nucleotides not matched to a gene: 2. CDR1 is GTSNPN and CDR2 is SVGIG in the germline V gene (reference sequence). This CDR3 is 14 amino acids long. CDR3 protein: CAWSQAGAYNEQFF. The CDR3 DNA follows: TGTGCCTGGAGTCAAGCGGGGGCCTACAATGAGCAGTTCTTC.

This rearrangement joins TRBV6-5 to TRBJ2-7; possible D gene TRBD1, 6 bases. In germline, CDR1 is MNHEY, CDR2 SVGAGI. CDR3 size: 15 residues. V lost 7 bases and J lost 0, with 16 bases in between. CDR3 protein: CASTRRGQSSYEQYF. DNA of the CDR3: TGTGCCAGCACCCGAAGGGGACAAAGCTCCTACGAGCAGTACTTC.

As regards this clone: Germline and junction disagree at one end, which may indicate a read error. The chain recombines TRBV6-6 with TRBJ1-4; D possibly corresponds to TRBD1 (5 bases). CDR1 is MNHNY and CDR2 is SVGAGI in the germline V gene (reference sequence). This CDR3 region has 11 residues. The CDR3 region has the DNA TGTGCCAGCAGTTACTCGGGGCCGCTCAGTTTT. This sequence encodes CASSYSGPLSF.

The chain carries TRBV30 and TRBJ1-2; maybe TRBD1 (6 bases). Germline assignment: CDR1 GTSNPN and CDR2 SVGIG (reference sequence). CDR3 size: 14 residues. Trimming took off 4 bases at V and 7 bases at J, with 19 bases between the two ends. CDR3 nucleotide sequence: TGTGCCTGGAATTGGCTCAGGGGAGGGCGTGGCTACACCTTC. Amino acids: CAWNWLRGGRGYTF. The variable domain in full, completed from reference TRBV30 and TRBJ1-2, reads SQTIHQWPATLVQPVGSPLSLECTVEGTSNPNLYWYRQAAGRGLQLLFYSVGIGQISSEVPQNLSASRPQDRQFILSSKKLLLSDSGFYLCAWNWLRGGRGYTFGSGTRLTVV.

This clone was found a few times. The chain couples TRBV28 to TRBJ1-5; 11 bases match TRBD1. Germline loops: CDR1 MDHEN, CDR2 SYDVKM. This CDR3 is built from 15 residues. V shed 5 bases, J shed 6 bases, and the junction held 6 bases outside the gene matches. The CDR3 loop is CASSRTGGSGQPQHF. CDR3 bases: TGTGCCAGCAGTCGGACAGGGGGCTCAGGTCAGCCCCAGCATTTT.

The table lists this clone with a count of one. The chain employs TRBV15 and TRBJ2-5; no definite D call. This CDR3 is 14 amino acids long. Between the trimmed V and J ends, which lost 2 bases and 2 bases, there was a span of 9 bases. The V gene's germline CDR1 is LNHNV and CDR2 YYDKDF (reference sequence). This CDR3 reads CATSRQVTQETQYF. The CDR3 coding sequence is TGTGCCACCAGCAGACAGGTTACTCAAGAGACCCAGTACTTC.